A single sample gave rise to the 3 T cell receptor beta chains below, sequenced in a study of T cell repertoires in cytomegalovirus infection (dated by TCRdb to the late 2010s). The instrument was an Illumina HiSeq 1500. The public reads were run again by TCRdb, first through fastp at Q25 and then through MiXCR, and only productive beta chains were kept. Rows merge per CDR3 protein into single entries with the most common DNA and genes. The sample has roughly 990,000 distinct CDR3 sequences on record, approximately 31% of them singletons. The top ten constitute 10% to 15% of the sample. This sample's treatment or condition label indicates: in vitro stimulation with specific CMV peptide epitopes to enrich CMV-specific T cells. The antigens of these receptors remain unknown. Source: cultured CD8+ T cells from PBMCs, taken from culture after CMV antigen stimulation. Receptors were obtained from a human donor in good health (CMV status not recorded). Some clones in this sample may be carry-over from other donors' samples.

At least ten counts were recorded for this clonotype. The rearrangement joins TRBV7-6 to TRBJ2-3, with 8 bases identical to TRBD2. After removal of 5 bases from V and 6 bases from J, the junction contained 13 bases not matched to a gene. Germline V CDR1 and CDR2: SGHVS, FNYEAQ. The CDR3 contains 16 residues. The CDR3 here is CASSPVAGRPTDTQYF. CDR3 nucleotides: TGTGCCAGCAGCCCAGTAGCGGGGAGGCCAACGGATACGCAGTATTTT.

Only a few counts were recorded for this clonotype. This rearrangement joins TRBV28 to TRBJ2-1; D gene unclear. V was pared by 6 bases and J by 2 bases, with 14 bases between. Germline lookup yields CDR1 MDHEN and CDR2 SYDVKM. The CDR3 sequence is 15 residues long. CDR3 bases: TGTGCCAGCAGCCTCCTAGGGCGCCCCTACAATGAGCAGTTCTTC. Protein product: CASSLLGRPYNEQFF.

This clonotype has just one count. A much larger clone differs by one base, so this may be a read error. This chain's CDR3 is CASSLVTKNIQYF. The CDR3 nucleotides read TGTGCCAGCAGCTTAGTTACCAAAAACATTCAGTACTTC. The rearrangement links TRBV7-2 to TRBJ2-4; no definite D call. V shed 1 base and J shed 2 bases, with 3 bases lying between them. The CDR3 contains 13 residues. Germline V gene sequence: CDR1 SGHTA, CDR2 FQGNSA.